Following are 16 T cell receptor beta chains from one sample sequenced in a study of blood T cell repertoires in COVID-19. TCRdb keeps only in-frame clones here, not all; method: immunoSEQ multiplex PCR. The profile shows about 160,000 clones, roughly 90% of them singletons. Source material: peripheral blood. All receptors come from a man in his thirties or forties with COVID-19, enrolled during active disease.

V is TRBV21-1 and J is TRBJ2-2; TRBD2 is the table's D call and was not checked against the DNA. TRBV21-1 is tagged as a pseudogene. The CDR3 has 15 residues. The CDR3 reads CASSNRQGLAGELFF. The CDR3 bases are TGTGCCAGCAGCAATAGGCAGGGACTAGCCGGGGAGCTGTTTTTT.

This rearrangement joins TRBV7-2 to TRBJ1-2, with D maybe TRBD1 (6 bases). From germline, CDR1 is SGHTA and CDR2 FQGNSA. With 5 bases removed from V and 2 bases from J, the gap between germline ends came to 9 bases. CDR3 length equals 13 residues. The CDR3 bases are TGTGCCAGCAGCGCCCAGGGGAACTATGGCTACACCTTC. Translating it yields CASSAQGNYGYTF.

The chain employs TRBV6-1 and TRBJ1-2; 12 nucleotides agree with TRBD1. This CDR3 contains 14 residues. Germline lookup yields CDR1 MNHNS and CDR2 SASEGT. V lost 3 bases to trimming and J lost 8 bases; unmatched junction nucleotides: 4. The CDR3 bases are TGTGCCAGCAGTGACCGGGACAGGGGGCGCGGCTACACCTTC. Protein: CASSDRDRGRGYTF.

The CDR3 is CASSRTGTSGNTIYF. In nucleotides, the CDR3 is TGTGCCAGCAGCCGGACAGGGACCTCTGGAAACACCATATATTTT. The V and J genes are TRBV7-9 and TRBJ1-3; 8 bases are a match to TRBD1. This CDR3 has 15 residues. The trim removed 5 bases at V and 0 bases at J, leaving 3 bases unmatched. CDR1 and CDR2 from the germline V gene are SEHNR and FQNEAQ (reference sequence). The full variable domain, with the rest looked up from reference TRBV7-9 and TRBJ1-3, is DTGVSQNPRHKITKRGQNVTFRCDPISEHNRLYWYRQTLGQGPEFLTYFQNEAQLEKSRLLSDRFSAERPKGSFSTLEIQRTEQGDSAMYLCASSRTGTSGNTIYFGEGSWLTVV.

V is TRBV7-2 and J is TRBJ2-1, with TRBD1 matching 7 bases. Germline assignment: CDR1 SGHTA and CDR2 FQGNSA. The CDR3 is made up of 15 amino acids. J gave up 3 bases and V 7 bases, and 9 bases lay outside the gene matches. CDR3 loop: CASIPRGQGYNEQFF. CDR3 nucleotides: TGTGCCAGCATCCCGAGGGGGCAGGGCTACAATGAGCAGTTCTTC.

For the CDR3, the DNA is TGCAGCGTTGACTTCAAACGCGTGAACACTGAAGCTTTCTTT. This sequence encodes CSVDFKRVNTEAFF. The V gene is TRBV29-1, the J gene TRBJ1-1; D not resolved. V lost 3 bases to trimming and J lost 0 bases, with 11 bases between them. This CDR3 is built from 14 residues. Per the germline V gene, CDR1 is SQVTM and CDR2 is ANQGSEA.

The V gene is TRBV5-1, the J gene TRBJ2-5, with TRBD1 matching 7 bases. The V segment lost 4 bases and the J segment 1 base; nucleotides outside the gene matches: 4. The CDR3 is 14 amino acids. Germline V gene data show CDR1 as SGHRS and CDR2 as YFSETQ. The CDR3, as DNA: TGCGCCAGCAGCCCGGGACAGACCCAAGAGACCCAGTACTTC. Its translation: CASSPGQTQETQYF.

The CDR3 region is CASSPSPTSEFETQYF. The CDR3 coding sequence is TGTGCCAGTAGTCCTTCCCCGACTAGCGAATTCGAAACCCAGTACTTC. The rearrangement links TRBV19 to TRBJ2-5; 8 bases are a match to TRBD2. Germline values: CDR1 LNHDA, CDR2 SQIVND (reference sequence). Unmatched junction bases numbered 16, after V lost 5 bases and J lost 8 bases. There are 16 residues in the CDR3.

The gene calls are TRBV7-9 and TRBJ1-4; 8 bases align to TRBD1. V gave up 1 base and J gave up 4 bases; unmatched junction bases: 2. This CDR3 has 15 amino acids. Germline CDR1 is SEHNR and CDR2 is FQNEAQ (reference sequence). CDR3 protein: CASSLGDRFNEKLFF. The CDR3 DNA sequence: TGTGCCAGCAGCTTAGGGGACAGGTTTAATGAAAAACTGTTTTTT.

V is TRBV4-1 and J is TRBJ1-2; D is possibly TRBD1 (6 bases). This CDR3 is 18 amino acids long. The germline V and J ends were trimmed by 3 bases and 2 bases, with 22 bases remaining between them. Germline V gene data show CDR1 as MGHRA and CDR2 as YSYEKL. CDR3 residues: CASSHPNAEGDLNYGYTF. In DNA form, the CDR3 reads TGCGCCAGCAGCCATCCAAACGCCGAGGGGGACCTAAACTATGGCTACACCTTC.

The chain is built from TRBV5-1 and TRBJ2-1, with TRBD2 matching over 10 bases. The V segment lost 4 bases and the J segment 7 bases; nucleotides outside the gene matches: 8. In germline, CDR1 is SGHRS, CDR2 YFSETQ. The CDR3 is 15 amino acids. CDR3 residues: CASSPPLAGVNEQFF. The CDR3 DNA reads TGCGCCAGCAGCCCGCCCCTAGCGGGAGTAAATGAGCAGTTCTTC.

The rearrangement links TRBV4-3 to TRBJ2-7, with D perhaps TRBD2 (6 bases). The CDR3 is 15 amino acids. V was cut by 1 base and J by 2 bases, with 12 bases left in between. Germline lookup yields CDR1 LGHNA and CDR2 YSLEER. In nucleotides, the CDR3 is TGCGCCAGCAGCCAAGGGGTAGCGGATCCCTACGAGCAGTACTTC. Its translation: CASSQGVADPYEQYF.

V and J are TRBV4-1 and TRBJ1-5, with D possibly TRBD1 on 5 matching bases. CDR1 is MGHRA, CDR2 YSYEKL, per germline. This CDR3 contains 17 residues. Trimming took 0 bases from V and 2 from J, leaving 14 bases between them. The CDR3 nucleotides read TGCGCCAGCAGCCAAGAGGGCGGGGGGATACGCAATCAGCCCCAGCATTTT. This translates into CASSQEGGGIRNQPQHF.

This rearrangement joins TRBV4-1 to TRBJ2-5; a possible D gene is TRBD1 (5 bases). Germline assignment: CDR1 MGHRA and CDR2 YSYEKL. V lost 2 bases, J lost 2 bases, and 12 bases lay in between. This CDR3 comprises 15 residues. Written as DNA, the CDR3 is TGCGCCAGCAGCCAAACCCCGACAGTACAAGAGACCCAGTACTTC. This sequence encodes CASSQTPTVQETQYF.

On this clone: The germline gene is not matched at one end of the junction; a read error may be the cause. This chain uses TRBV18 with TRBJ1-2; 8 bases fit TRBD1. The CDR3 covers 14 residues. Germline V gene data show CDR1 as KGHSH and CDR2 as LQKENI. The CDR3 DNA reads TGTGCCAGCCCACCATTAACACAGGGGGGCGGCTACACCTTC. It is translated as CASPPLTQGGGYTF.

The V gene is TRBV3-1 (or the pseudogene TRBV3-2), the J gene TRBJ2-7, with 15 bases matching TRBD2. V lost 4 bases, J lost 0 bases, and 4 bases stayed unmatched. The CDR3 covers 17 residues. Germline V gene data show CDR1 as LGHDT and CDR2 as YNNKEL (reference sequence). CDR3 loop: CASSLGLAGGSSYEQYF. CDR3 sequence (DNA): TGTGCCAGCAGCCTCGGACTAGCGGGAGGGAGCTCCTACGAGCAGTACTTC.